Described below is a single TCR beta chain sequence and its context. The data derive from a study of OX40 agonist ivuxolimab in advanced cancers. Across the study: Partial responses were recorded for three patients, including one with hepatocellular carcinoma and two with cutaneous melanoma.

Assay: immunoSEQ multiplex PCR; the TCRdb copy retains only in-frame clones and omits some. The table shows roughly 40,000 clones, with roughly 90% occurring only once. V was pared by 0 bases and J by 3 bases, with 12 bases between. The CDR3 contains 16 residues. From germline, CDR1 is MGHRA and CDR2 YSYEKL. The source material was CD4+ or CD8+ T cells sorted from blood, sampled in a trial of the OX40 agonist ivuxolimab. This TCR was recovered from an adult with an advanced solid tumor such as melanoma, head and neck, liver or kidney cancer. This rearrangement joins TRBV4-1 to TRBJ2-1; D uncertain. CDR3 loop: CASSQDRRGYYNEQFF. For the CDR3, the DNA is TGCGCCAGCAGCCAAGATCGACGAGGCTACTACAATGAGCAGTTCTTC.